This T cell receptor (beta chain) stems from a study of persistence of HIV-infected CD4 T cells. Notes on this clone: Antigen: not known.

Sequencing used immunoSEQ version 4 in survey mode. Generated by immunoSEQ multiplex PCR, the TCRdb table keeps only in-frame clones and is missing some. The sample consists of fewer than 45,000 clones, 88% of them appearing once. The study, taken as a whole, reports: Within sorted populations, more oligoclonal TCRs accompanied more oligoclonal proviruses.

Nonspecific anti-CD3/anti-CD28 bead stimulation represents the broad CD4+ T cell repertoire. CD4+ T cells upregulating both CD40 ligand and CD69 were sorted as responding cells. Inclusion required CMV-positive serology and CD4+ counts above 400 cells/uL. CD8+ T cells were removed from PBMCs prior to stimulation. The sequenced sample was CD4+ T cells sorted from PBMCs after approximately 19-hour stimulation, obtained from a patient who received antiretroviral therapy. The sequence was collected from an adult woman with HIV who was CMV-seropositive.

CDR3 nucleotides: TGTGCCACCGAGACAGGGGGCGGCTACACCTTC. Protein product: CATETGGGYTF. V and J are TRBV28 and TRBJ1-2; 10 bases align to TRBD1. CDR3 length: 11 amino acids. The germline V gene has CDR1 MDHEN and CDR2 SYDVKM. The V and J ends lost 10 bases and 8 bases, in that order; junction bases with no gene match: 4.